What follows is one TCR beta chain and its context. Antigen unknown. One end of the junction does not line up with germline, which may come from a read error. This sample was taken from a study of cytomegalovirus exposure and HLA in healthy donors. Findings and caveats of the study: Researchers counted over 150 TCR beta chains as cytomegalovirus-associated. Rarity held for most TCR sequences, but there were some public TCRs that occurred in many donors. Most likely, a cluster of highly shared sequence variants arose as a sequencing artifact. Later on, an analysis showed TCR association rates differing by HLA locus, with DRB1 the most and HLA-C the fewest.

PCR primers comprised 60 Vbeta and 13 Jbeta primers. Measured with immunoSEQ multiplex PCR; TCRdb has only the in-frame clones, and not every one. The data show about 160,000 clones, 70% to 85% seen once. The V gene's germline CDR1 is KGHSH and CDR2 LQKENI. This CDR3 contains 16 residues. The sample was PBMCs. The genes are TRBV18 and TRBJ1-5, with TRBD1 matching 11 bases. The source of this sequence is a man aged 50 or older in good health and CMV-seropositive. The CDR3: CVSSPGTGGRNQPQHF. CDR3 nucleotide sequence: TGTGTCAGCTCACCCGGGACAGGGGGGCGCAATCAGCCCCAGCATTTT.